This passage covers 24 T cell receptor beta chains from one sample sequenced in a study of T cell repertoires in cytomegalovirus infection. These receptors' antigens are unknown. TCRdb analysed the reads with MiXCR anew, one entry per CDR3 protein. The sample lists approximately 990,000 distinct CDR3 sequences; roughly a third were seen once. Sequenced here: cultured CD8+ T cells from PBMCs, sampled from culture after CMV antigen stimulation. The origin of the receptors is a human donor in good health (CMV status not recorded). Some clones in this sample may be carry-over from other donors' samples.

The rearrangement links TRBV10-3 to TRBJ2-3, with D possibly matching TRBD2 (5 bases). This CDR3 has 16 amino acids. CDR1 is ENHRY, CDR2 SYGVKD, per germline. Trimming pared 6 bases from V and 6 bases from J, leaving 22 bases between. CDR3 bases: TGTGCCATCAGCGGTCCCCTAACGGGATCAACTGATACGCAGTATTTT. This gives the protein CAISGPLTGSTDTQYF.

This clonotype was recorded a few times. This chain connects TRBV5-4 to TRBJ2-7, with TRBD2 matching over 9 bases. V shed 4 bases, J shed 3 bases, and the junction held 11 bases outside the gene matches. From germline, CDR1 is SGHNT and CDR2 YYREEE (reference sequence). The CDR3 extends over 16 amino acids. The CDR3 region has the DNA TGTGCCAGCAGCCCCCCAGAGCGGGGGGTCGTCTACGAGCAGTACGTC. This codes for CASSPPERGVVYEQYV.

The chain employs TRBV6-5 and TRBJ2-2, with TRBD1 matching over 10 bases. V was clipped by 2 bases and J by 7 bases; unmatched bases: 7. This CDR3 region has 16 residues. Germline assignment: CDR1 MNHEY and CDR2 SVGAGI. CDR3 amino acids: CASSYGMGQGNGELFF. CDR3 coding DNA: TGTGCCAGCAGTTACGGAATGGGACAGGGGAACGGGGAGCTGTTTTTT.

This clonotype was observed a few times. The chain joins TRBV24-1 to TRBJ2-2; possible D gene TRBD2, 5 bases. Trimming took off 5 bases at V and 0 bases at J, with 12 bases between the two ends. There are 16 residues in the CDR3. Germline CDR1 KGHDR, CDR2 SFDVKD. CDR3 coding DNA: TGTGCCACCAGTGGAGGGCAGTTGTCGAACACCGGGGAGCTGTTTTTT. As protein: CATSGGQLSNTGELFF.

This clonotype has just a few counts. This chain uses TRBV6-1 with TRBJ2-1; D ambiguous. Trimming cost V 1 base and J 8 bases, with 6 bases left between them. Looked up from germline, CDR1 is MNHNS and CDR2 is SASEGT. This CDR3 has 12 amino acids. The CDR3 loop is CASSEEEYEQFF. DNA for the CDR3: TGTGCCAGCAGTGAAGAGGAGTATGAGCAGTTCTTC.

This clonotype was observed many times. V usage is TRBV6-6 and J usage is TRBJ1-4; 10 bases agree with TRBD1. Losses at the gene ends were 6 bases for V and 4 bases for J; bases not matched to a gene: 11. Per germline, CDR1 MNHNY and CDR2 SVGAGI (reference sequence). This CDR3 comprises 17 residues. The chain's CDR3 is CASSSIDRGRGNEKLFF. The DNA for the CDR3 is TGTGCCAGCAGCTCTATCGACAGGGGGCGCGGTAATGAAAAACTGTTTTTT.

The J gene is TRBJ1-1, the V gene TRBV6-4; the D is unclear. Trimming removed 5 bases from V and 2 bases from J, with 18 bases in between. The CDR3 totals 16 residues. Germline lookup yields CDR1 MRHNA and CDR2 SNTAGT. For the CDR3, the DNA is TGTGCCAGCAGTCCCTCCGATACAACCATTAACACTGAAGCTTTCTTT. Translation: CASSPSDTTINTEAFF.

This rearrangement joins TRBV15 to TRBJ2-2; TRBD1 matches 9 bases. CDR1 LNHNV and CDR2 YYDKDF come from the germline V gene (reference sequence). The CDR3 runs 17 residues. V dropped 1 base and J dropped 4; count of bases not matched to a gene: 7. The CDR3 region is CATSRASGTGTTGELFF. The CDR3 DNA sequence: TGTGCCACCAGCAGAGCCTCCGGGACAGGGACCACCGGGGAGCTGTTTTTT.

This clonotype showed up just a few times. V is TRBV20-1 and J is TRBJ2-1; D is undetermined. V was trimmed by 4 bases and J by 3 bases, leaving 16 bases between them. The V gene's germline CDR1 is DFQATT and CDR2 SNEGSKA (reference sequence). CDR3 size: 15 residues. CDR3: CSAIAPAIIYNEQFF. The DNA of the CDR3 is TGCAGTGCTATCGCTCCCGCAATAATCTACAATGAGCAGTTCTTC.

This sequence joins TRBV4-2 and TRBJ2-1, with D possibly TRBD2 on 6 matching bases. Germline-derived CDR1 and CDR2 are LGHNA and YNFKEQ. This CDR3 has 16 residues. V was pared by 3 bases and J by 7 bases, with 19 bases between. The CDR3 DNA reads as TGTGCCAGCAGCCAGAGGGACTTCGTACAATATAATGAGCAGTTCTTC. Protein product: CASSQRDFVQYNEQFF.

This CDR3 reads CASSLGVSGTPRRTDTQYF. The CDR3 nucleotides are TGTGCCAGCAGCTTAGGGGTGTCCGGGACACCGCGTCGCACAGATACGCAGTATTTT. The chain is built from TRBV7-6 and TRBJ2-3, with D perhaps TRBD1 (6 bases). The CDR3 has 19 residues. Germline V gene data show CDR1 as SGHVS and CDR2 as FNYEAQ. The V end lost 1 base, the J end lost 1 base, and 21 bases lay between the germline ends.

This clonotype was detected only a few times. This sequence joins TRBV6-5 and TRBJ2-3, with 8 positions matching TRBD2. The V segment lost 5 bases and the J segment 6 bases; nucleotides outside the gene matches: 16. Germline V gene sequence: CDR1 MNHEY, CDR2 SVGAGI. The CDR3 is made up of 17 amino acids. The CDR3 sequence is CASSLLGLAGPADTQYF. CDR3 nucleotides: TGTGCCAGCAGTCTTCTGGGGCTAGCGGGTCCCGCGGATACGCAGTATTTT.

This clonotype was observed a few times. This chain links TRBV5-6 with TRBJ1-1; a weak D match, TRBD1 (5 bases). The CDR3 is 17 amino acids. Germline loops: CDR1 SGHDT, CDR2 YYEEEE. Trimming removed 0 bases from V and 5 bases from J, with 20 bases in between. The chain's CDR3 is CASSLAFIVGEGTEAFF. CDR3 nucleotide sequence: TGTGCCAGCAGCTTGGCCTTTATTGTGGGGGAAGGAACTGAAGCTTTCTTT. The full variable domain, completed using reference TRBV5-6 and TRBJ1-1, is DAGVTQSPTHLIKTRGQQVTLRCSPKSGHDTVSWYQQALGQGPQFIFQYYEEEERQRGNFPDRFSGHQFPNYSSELNVNALLLGDSALYLCASSLAFIVGEGTEAFFGQGTRLTVV.

The chain has TRBV28 and TRBJ2-7; D remains unclear. The CDR3 has 14 amino acids. V lost 4 bases and J 0 bases, leaving 10 bases between the germline ends. Germline V gives CDR1 MDHEN, CDR2 SYDVKM. The CDR3 coding sequence is TGTGCCAGCAGTTCCTCCAGGCTCTCCTACGAGCAGTACGTC. Protein: CASSSSRLSYEQYV.

The rearrangement links TRBV5-6 to TRBJ2-5; TRBD1 is a possible D gene (6 bases). CDR1 is SGHDT and CDR2 is YYEEEE in the germline V gene. CDR3 length: 14 amino acids. V was clipped by 3 bases and J by 5 bases, with 14 bases between them. CDR3 sequence (DNA): TGTGCCAGCAGCTCGGACAGTCGAGCGGAGACCCAGTACTTC. Translating gives CASSSDSRAETQYF.

A few counts support this clonotype. The chain's CDR3 is CASTLQAGGPGELFF. CDR3 coding DNA: TGTGCCAGCACCCTCCAAGCGGGGGGGCCCGGGGAGCTGTTTTTT. The chain is built from TRBV6-5 and TRBJ2-2, with 10 bases fitting TRBD2. V gave up 7 bases and J gave up 6 bases; unmatched junction bases: 8. Germline assignment: CDR1 MNHEY and CDR2 SVGAGI. CDR3 size: 15 residues.

This clonotype has at least ten counts. V and J are TRBV11-2 and TRBJ2-3, with D perhaps assigned TRBD1 or TRBD2 (5 bases each). The CDR3 consists of 16 residues. Germline V gene data show CDR1 as SGHAT and CDR2 as FQNNGV. V lost 6 bases and J 5 bases, leaving 21 bases between the germline ends. DNA for the CDR3: TGTGCCAGCAGTTGGGGTCGGACATCGGGAAGAGATACGCAGTATTTT. It is translated as CASSWGRTSGRDTQYF.

V gene TRBV14 combines with J gene TRBJ2-1; possibly TRBD2 for D (7 bases). The V gene lost 2 bases and the J gene lost 0 bases, with 14 bases spanning the gap. CDR1 is SGHDN, CDR2 FVKESK, per germline. The CDR3 runs 17 residues. DNA of the CDR3: TGTGCCAGCAGCCAAAGGGGGGGCACCAGCTCCTACAATGAGCAGTTCTTC. This translates into CASSQRGGTSSYNEQFF.

In its sample, this clonotype was seen a few times. The rearrangement links TRBV19 to TRBJ1-1, with D uncertain. The CDR3 consists of 12 residues. Trimming shortened V by 5 bases and J by 4 bases, and 8 bases separated the two germline ends. Per germline, CDR1 LNHDA and CDR2 SQIVND (reference sequence). The CDR3 reads CASSPSLTEAFF. In nucleotides, the CDR3 is TGTGCCAGTAGTCCCTCCCTCACTGAAGCTTTCTTT. The complete variable domain, with remaining parts taken from reference TRBV19 and TRBJ1-1, reads DGGITQSPKYLFRKEGQNVTLSCEQNLNHDAMYWYRQDPGQGLRLIYYSQIVNDFQKGDIAEGYSVSREKKESFPLTVTSAQKNPTAFYLCASSPSLTEAFFGQGTRLTVV.

The table lists this clonotype with a few counts. This rearrangement joins TRBV7-6 to TRBJ2-5, with TRBD1 matching over 7 bases. CDR1 is SGHVS, CDR2 FNYEAQ, per germline. With 0 bases clipped from V and 0 bases from J, the junction kept 4 bases outside the gene matches. The CDR3 is made up of 16 amino acids. CDR3 DNA sequence: TGTGCCAGCAGCTTAGCCTTGACAGGGTACCAAGAGACCCAGTACTTC. It specifies CASSLALTGYQETQYF.

The J gene is TRBJ1-2, the V gene TRBV27, with 7 positions matching TRBD1. Germline values: CDR1 MNHEY, CDR2 SMNVEV (reference sequence). The CDR3 spans 14 residues. V was clipped by 6 bases and J by 8 bases; unmatched bases: 12. CDR3 DNA: TGTGCCAGCAGCCTCGACAGGGCCCACTTCGGCTACACCTTC. Protein: CASSLDRAHFGYTF.

This clonotype was observed many times. CDR3 protein: CASSWGQSNTGELFF. The CDR3 DNA sequence: TGTGCCAGCAGCTGGGGACAGTCGAACACCGGGGAGCTGTTTTTT. The genes are TRBV7-9 and TRBJ2-2, with TRBD1 identical over 7 bases. Germline loops: CDR1 SEHNR, CDR2 FQNEAQ (reference sequence). The V and J ends lost 4 bases and 0 bases, in that order; junction bases with no gene match: 2. This CDR3 region has 15 residues.

Notes on this clonotype: The junction does not match germline at one end; this may be a read error. The V call is TRBV7-6, the J call TRBJ2-7; 7 nucleotides line up with TRBD1. The CDR3 totals 13 residues. CDR1 and CDR2 (germline): SGHVS, FNYEAQ. In DNA, the CDR3 is TGTGTCAGCAGCGAATTAACAGGGGCCGAGCAGTACTTC. Amino acids: CVSSELTGAEQYF.

This sequence joins TRBV20-1 and TRBJ1-1; 8 nucleotides agree with TRBD1. J gave up 0 bases and V 1 base, and 7 bases lay outside the gene matches. The CDR3 runs 16 residues. CDR1 DFQATT and CDR2 SNEGSKA come from the germline V gene (reference sequence). The CDR3 loop is CSARAIGQGLNTEAFF. The CDR3 DNA follows: TGCAGTGCTAGAGCCATAGGACAGGGATTGAACACTGAAGCTTTCTTT.